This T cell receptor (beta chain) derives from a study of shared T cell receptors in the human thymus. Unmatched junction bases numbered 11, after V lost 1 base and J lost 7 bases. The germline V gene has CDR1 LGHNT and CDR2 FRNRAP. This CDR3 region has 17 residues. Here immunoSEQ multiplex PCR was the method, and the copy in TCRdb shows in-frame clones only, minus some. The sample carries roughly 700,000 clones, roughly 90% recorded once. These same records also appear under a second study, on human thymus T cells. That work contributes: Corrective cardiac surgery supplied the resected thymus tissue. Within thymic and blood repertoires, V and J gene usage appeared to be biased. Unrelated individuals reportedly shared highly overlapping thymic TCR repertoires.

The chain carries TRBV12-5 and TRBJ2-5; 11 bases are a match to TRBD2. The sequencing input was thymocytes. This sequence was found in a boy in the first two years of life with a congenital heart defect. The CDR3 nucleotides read TGTGCTAGTGGTTTGGAAACCGCTAGCCTAGCGGGAGGGACCCAGTACTTC. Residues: CASGLETASLAGGTQYF.